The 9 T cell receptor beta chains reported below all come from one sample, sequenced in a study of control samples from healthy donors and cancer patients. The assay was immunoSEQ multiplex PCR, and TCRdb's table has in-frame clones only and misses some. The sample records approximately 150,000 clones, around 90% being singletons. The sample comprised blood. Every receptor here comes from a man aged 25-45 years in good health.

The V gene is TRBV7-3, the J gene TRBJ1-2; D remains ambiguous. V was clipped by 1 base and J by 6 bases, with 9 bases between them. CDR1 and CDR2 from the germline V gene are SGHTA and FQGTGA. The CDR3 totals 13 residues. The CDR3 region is CASSLSNSNGYTF. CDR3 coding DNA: TGTGCCAGCAGCTTAAGTAACAGCAATGGCTACACCTTC.

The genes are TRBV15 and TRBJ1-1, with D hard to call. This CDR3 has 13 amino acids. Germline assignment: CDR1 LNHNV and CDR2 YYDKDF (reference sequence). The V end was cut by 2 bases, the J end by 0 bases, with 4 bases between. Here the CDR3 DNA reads TGTGCCACCAGCAGAAAAATGAACACTGAAGCTTTCTTT. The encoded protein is CATSRKMNTEAFF. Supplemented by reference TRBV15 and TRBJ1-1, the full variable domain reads DAMVIQNPRYQVTQFGKPVTLSCSQTLNHNVMYWYQQKSSQAPKLLFHYYDKDFNNEADTPDNFQSRRPNTSFCFLDIRSPGLGDTAMYLCATSRKMNTEAFFGQGTRLTVV.

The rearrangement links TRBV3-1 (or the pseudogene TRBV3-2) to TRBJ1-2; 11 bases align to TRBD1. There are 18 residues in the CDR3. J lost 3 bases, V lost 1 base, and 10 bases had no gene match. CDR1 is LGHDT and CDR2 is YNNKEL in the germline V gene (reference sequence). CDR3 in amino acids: CASSQGLRDRGYDYGYTF. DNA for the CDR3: TGTGCCAGCAGCCAAGGCCTCCGGGACAGGGGGTACGACTATGGCTACACCTTC.

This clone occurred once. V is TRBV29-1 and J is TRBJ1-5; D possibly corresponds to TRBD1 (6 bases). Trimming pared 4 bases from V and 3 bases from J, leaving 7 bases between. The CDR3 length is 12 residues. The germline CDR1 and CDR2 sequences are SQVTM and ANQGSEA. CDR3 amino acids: CSVAGANQPQHF. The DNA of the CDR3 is TGCAGCGTTGCGGGGGCCAATCAGCCCCAGCATTTT.

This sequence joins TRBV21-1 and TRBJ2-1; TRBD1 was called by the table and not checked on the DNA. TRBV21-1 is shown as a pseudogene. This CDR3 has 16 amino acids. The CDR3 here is CASSKGDRDPYNEQFF. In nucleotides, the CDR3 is TGTGCCAGCAGCAAAGGCGACAGGGACCCTTACAATGAGCAGTTCTTC.

The CDR3 protein is CASSEYIRAGANTGELFF. The CDR3 bases are TGTGCCAGCAGTGAATATATTAGGGCAGGGGCGAACACCGGGGAGCTGTTTTTT. The V call is TRBV6-1, the J call TRBJ2-2, with D possibly being TRBD1 (6 bases). The CDR3 totals 18 residues. Germline V gene sequence: CDR1 MNHNS, CDR2 SASEGT. V lost 2 bases and J lost 0, with 16 bases in between.

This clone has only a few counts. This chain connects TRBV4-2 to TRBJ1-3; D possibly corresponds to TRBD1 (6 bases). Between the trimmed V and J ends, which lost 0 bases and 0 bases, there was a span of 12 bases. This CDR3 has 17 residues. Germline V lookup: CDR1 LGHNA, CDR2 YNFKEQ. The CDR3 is CASSQDRQVPSGNTIYF. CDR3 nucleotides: TGTGCCAGCAGCCAAGATCGACAGGTCCCCTCTGGAAACACCATATATTTT.

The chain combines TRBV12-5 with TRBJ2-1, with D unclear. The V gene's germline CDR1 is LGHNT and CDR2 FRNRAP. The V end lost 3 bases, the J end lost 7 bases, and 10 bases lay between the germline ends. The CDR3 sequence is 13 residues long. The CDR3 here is CASGFFGGNEQFF. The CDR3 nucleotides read TGTGCTAGTGGTTTTTTCGGTGGAAATGAGCAGTTCTTC.

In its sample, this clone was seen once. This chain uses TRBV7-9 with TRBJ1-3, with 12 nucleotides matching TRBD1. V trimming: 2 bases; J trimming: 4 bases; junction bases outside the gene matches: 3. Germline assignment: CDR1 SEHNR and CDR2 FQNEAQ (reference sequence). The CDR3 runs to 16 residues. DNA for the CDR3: TGTGCCAGCAGCTTATTGGGGACAGGGGGCGGAAACACCATATATTTT. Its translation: CASSLLGTGGGNTIYF.